This T cell receptor beta chain was documented in a study of response to subunit inactivated influenza vaccine. This clonotype has just a few counts. No antigen is known for it. TCRdb redid the calling of the RT-PCR reads with MiXCR, one entry per CDR3 protein. The sample has about 500,000 distinct CDR3 sequences, about 15% seen once; the top ten hold 3% to 3.5%. Findings of the study overall: Authors suggested each seasonal flu vaccination may recruit only limited numbers of new T cells.

Sequencing used CD4+ T cells sorted from PBMCs, obtained about 24 months after vaccination. The receptor's source is a man between 50 and 69 years old who received an inactivated influenza vaccine.

The chain's CDR3 is CASSQDPQGLGSNQPQHF. CDR3 coding DNA: TGCGCCAGCAGCCAAGATCCCCAGGGCCTAGGGAGCAATCAGCCCCAGCATTTT. The V gene is TRBV4-3, the J gene TRBJ1-5; the D gene is possibly TRBD1 (5 bases). Per the germline V gene, CDR1 is LGHNA and CDR2 is YSLEER. Trimming took 0 bases from V and 1 from J, leaving 16 bases between them. The CDR3 extends over 18 amino acids.